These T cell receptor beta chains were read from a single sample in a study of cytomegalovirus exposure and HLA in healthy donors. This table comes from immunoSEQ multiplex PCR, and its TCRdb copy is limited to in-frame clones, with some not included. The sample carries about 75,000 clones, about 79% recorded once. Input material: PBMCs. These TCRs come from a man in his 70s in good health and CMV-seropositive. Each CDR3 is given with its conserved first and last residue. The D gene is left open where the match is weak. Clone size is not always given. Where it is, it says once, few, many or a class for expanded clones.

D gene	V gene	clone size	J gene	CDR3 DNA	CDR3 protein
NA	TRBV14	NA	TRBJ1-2	TGTGCCAGCAGCCAAGATTCCACCGGGTTAGATCCCTATGGCTACACCTTC	CASSQDSTGLDPYGYTF
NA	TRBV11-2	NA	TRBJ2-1	TGTGCCAGCACTCGTTCTAATGAGCAGTTCTTC	CASTRSNEQFF
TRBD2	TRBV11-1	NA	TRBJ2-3	TGTGCCAGCAGCCTAAGCGGCGGGAGTTATTATAGCACAGATACGCAGTATTTT	CASSLSGGSYYSTDTQYF
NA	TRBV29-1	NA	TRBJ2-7	TGCAGCGTTGAGACGACTTCTGGCGGCCCCTACGAGCAGTACTTC	CSVETTSGGPYEQYF
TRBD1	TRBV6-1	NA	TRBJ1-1	TGTGCCAGCACCCAATTGGGACAGGGTGAAGCTTTCTTT	CASTQLGQGEAFF
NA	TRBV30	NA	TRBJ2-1	TGTGCCTGGAGTGTCCCCCCAGGAATGGCGCAGTTCTTC	CAWSVPPGMAQFF
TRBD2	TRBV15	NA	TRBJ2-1	TGTGCCACCAGCAGAGCAGGGCTAGCGGGAGAGGATGAGCAGTTCTTC	CATSRAGLAGEDEQFF
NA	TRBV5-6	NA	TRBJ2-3	TGTGCCAGCAGCTTGTCTAGCGCAGATACGCAGTATTTT	CASSLSSADTQYF
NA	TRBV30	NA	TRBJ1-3	TGTGCCTGGAGGCGACACGGTAAGTCAAACACCATATATTTT	CAWRRHGKSNTIYF
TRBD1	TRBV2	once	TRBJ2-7	TGTGCCAGCACGGGACAGGGGAACGAGCAGTACTTC	CASTGQGNEQYF
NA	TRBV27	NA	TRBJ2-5	TGTGCCAGCAGCCTCTATCAGGGGTTGGAGACCCAGTACTTC	CASSLYQGLETQYF
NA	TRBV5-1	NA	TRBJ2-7	TGCGCCAGCAGCCCCTTAATTGCAGGCCGCTACGAGCAGTACTTC	CASSPLIAGRYEQYF
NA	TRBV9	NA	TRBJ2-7	TGTGCCAGCAGCGTAGGGCTCACTAAGTACGAGCAGTACTTC	CASSVGLTKYEQYF
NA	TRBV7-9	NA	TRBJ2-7	TGTGCCACCCAGAACAGGGAATACGACGAGCAGTACTTC	CATQNREYDEQYF
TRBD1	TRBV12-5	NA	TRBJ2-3	TGTGCTAGTGGATCTTCCACAGGGGCAGATACGCAGTATTTT	CASGSSTGADTQYF
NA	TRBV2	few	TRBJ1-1	TGTGCCAGCAGCGCCTCTGGGACAAAGAACACTGAAGCTTTCTTT	CASSASGTKNTEAFF
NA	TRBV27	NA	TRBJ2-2	TGTGCCAGCAGTTCATGGAACACCGGGGAGCTGTTTTTT	CASSSWNTGELFF
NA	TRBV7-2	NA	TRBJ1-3	TGTGCCAGCAGCTTAGCTGGGACATCCGGAAACACCATATATTTT	CASSLAGTSGNTIYF
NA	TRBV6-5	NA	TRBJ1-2	TGTGCCAGCAGTTACCGGGGTGGCTACACCTTC	CASSYRGGYTF
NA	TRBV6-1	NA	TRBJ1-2	TGTGCCACCTTTCAGGGCCAAACTAACTATGGCTACACCTTC	CATFQGQTNYGYTF
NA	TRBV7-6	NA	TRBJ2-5	TGTGCCAGCAGCCCTGGTCGGGAGACCCAGTACTTC	CASSPGRETQYF
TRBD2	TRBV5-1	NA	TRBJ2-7	TGCGCCAGCAGCCACACTAGCGGGAGGTCTCAAGAGCAGTACTTC	CASSHTSGRSQEQYF
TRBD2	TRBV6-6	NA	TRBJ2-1	TGTGCCAGCAGTTACAGGGCGGGAGGGTCCTACAATGAGCAGTTCTTC	CASSYRAGGSYNEQFF
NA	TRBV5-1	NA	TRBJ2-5	TGCGCCAGCAGCTTGGCGGCAGGGTCGAGGGAGACCCAGTACTTC	CASSLAAGSRETQYF
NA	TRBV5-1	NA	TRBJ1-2	TGCGCCAGCAGCTTGGGGACAGAGGTTTATGGCTACACCTTC	CASSLGTEVYGYTF
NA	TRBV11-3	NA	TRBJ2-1	TGTGCCAGCAGCTTAAGTCAGGGTCCGAATGAGCAGTTCTTC	CASSLSQGPNEQFF
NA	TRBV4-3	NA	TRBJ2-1	TGCGCCAGCAGCCAAGATGTGATAGCGGAGTACAATGAGCAGTTCTTC	CASSQDVIAEYNEQFF
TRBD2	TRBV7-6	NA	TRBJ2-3	TGTGCCAGCAGCTTATTCCTAGCGGGGGGAATTAGCACAGATACGCAGTATTTT	CASSLFLAGGISTDTQYF
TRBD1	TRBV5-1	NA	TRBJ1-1	TGCGCCAGCAGCTTTTCGACAGGGGGGATCACTGAAGCTTTCTTT	CASSFSTGGITEAFF
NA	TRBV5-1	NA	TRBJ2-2	TGCGCCAGCAGCTTGGGGGGGCGCACCGGGGAGCTGTTTTTT	CASSLGGRTGELFF
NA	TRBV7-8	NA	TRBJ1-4	TGTGCCAGCAGCCCCAGTGCAACTAATGAAAAACTGTTTTTT	CASSPSATNEKLFF
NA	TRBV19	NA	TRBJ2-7	TGTGCCAGTAGTCCCTCTCTTAGTTACGAGCAGTACTTC	CASSPSLSYEQYF
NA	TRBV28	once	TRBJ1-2	TGTGCCAGCAGCCCTGTCCACTATGGCTACACCTTC	CASSPVHYGYTF
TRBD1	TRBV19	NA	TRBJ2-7	TGTGCCAGTAGACAAGGGACAGCGCGGGAGCAGTACTTC	CASRQGTAREQYF
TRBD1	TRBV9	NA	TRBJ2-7	TGTGCCAGCAGCCGAGGGGGCCCTGTTCCCTACGAGCAGTACTTC	CASSRGGPVPYEQYF
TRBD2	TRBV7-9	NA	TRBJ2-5	TGTGCCAGCAGCTTGAGCGGGAGCTACCAAGAGACCCAGTACTTC	CASSLSGSYQETQYF
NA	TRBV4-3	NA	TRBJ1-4	TGCGCCAGCAGCCAAGATATGATCGGAAAACTGTTTTTT	CASSQDMIGKLFF
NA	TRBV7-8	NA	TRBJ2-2	TGTGCCAGCAGCCCTAGGATGGGCGGGCCGAACACCGGGGAGCTGTTTTTT	CASSPRMGGPNTGELFF
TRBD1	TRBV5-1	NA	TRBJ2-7	TGCGCCAGCAGCGGCGGGACAGGGGGCTACGAGCAGTACTTC	CASSGGTGGYEQYF
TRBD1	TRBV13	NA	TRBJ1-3	TGTGCCAGCAGCTTAGAGGACAGGAGTGGAAACACCATATATTTT	CASSLEDRSGNTIYF
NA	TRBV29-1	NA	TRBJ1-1	TGCAGCGTTGGAGGGATAGGCAGTGGAAGTGCTGAAGCTTTCTTT	CSVGGIGSGSAEAFF
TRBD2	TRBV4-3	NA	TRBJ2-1	TGCGCCAGCAGCCAAGAGACTAGCGGGGACCGACATCAGTTCTTC	CASSQETSGDRHQFF
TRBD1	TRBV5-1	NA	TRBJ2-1	TGCGCCAGCAGCGACAGGGGGCCTAACAATGAGCAGTTCTTC	CASSDRGPNNEQFF
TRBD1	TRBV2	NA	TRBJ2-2	TGTGCCAGCAGTGGGGACAGGGAGGTCGGGGAGCTGTTTTTT	CASSGDREVGELFF
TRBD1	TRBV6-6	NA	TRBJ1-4	TGTGCCAGCAGTCTCTCCGGACAGGGGAGACATGAAAAACTGTTTTTT	CASSLSGQGRHEKLFF
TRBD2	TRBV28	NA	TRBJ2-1	TGTGCCAGCAGTTTAGGTAGCGGGAGGAATGAGCAGTTCTTC	CASSLGSGRNEQFF